This T cell receptor (beta chain) is from a study of T cells in Graves' hyperthyroidism and ophthalmopathy (dated by TCRdb to about 2019). Regarding the complete study: Peripheral blood samples were taken at the time of initial diagnosis, prior to any treatment. To identify TCR V-J signatures that set the groups apart, the researchers used a discovery cohort of 100 patients, made up of around 40 with Graves' ophthalmopathy and about 55 with stable Graves' hyperthyroidism. An independent validation cohort of fewer than 20 hyperthyroidism patients and over 15 patients who later progressed to ophthalmopathy tested prospective prediction of ophthalmopathy. For training and testing, the 80 to 100 patients in the discovery cohort were randomly divided in a 7:3 ratio. In roughly six Graves' hyperthyroidism patients, the study also compared T-cell repertoires from thyroid tissue with T-cell repertoires from blood. After blood sampling, hyperthyroidism patients were treated with methimazole at a starting dose of 30 mg daily, and ophthalmopathy patients were treated with high-dose intravenous methylprednisolone. TCR Vbeta CDR3 sequencing of 135 peripheral blood samples (fewer than 45 ophthalmopathy, around 80 hyperthyroidism and roughly 17 progressor patients) is reported in the paper. Study-wide findings and limitations: During validation, the model predicted progression to ophthalmopathy a median of about 6.5 months ahead of onset, with roughly 65% sensitivity and 72% to 80% specificity. Blood samples also contained most of the expanded thyroid clonotypes (frequency above 0.001), which suggests that blood repertoires may reflect thyroid immune responses. A model built on a 13 V-J signature distinguished ophthalmopathy from stable hyperthyroidism, reaching 87.88% sensitivity and around 82% specificity in cross-validation and 80%/75% in testing. No statistical method was used to set the sample size in advance, and investigators knew the group allocation.

V and J are truncated by 5 bases and 4 bases respectively, leaving an intervening sequence of 14 bases. The CDR3 runs 15 amino acids, cysteine and phenylalanine included. Of the read, only the CDR3 DNA is kept; its 45 bases are in frame from base 1. CDR1 and CDR2 were assigned from the germline V gene as SGHTA and FQGTGA. Amplification of TCR beta CDR3 regions was carried out from RNA transcripts. A first-round RT-PCR of the TCR CDR3 used the HTBI primer set with the Qiagen OneStep RT-PCR kit. Libraries were constructed in a second round of multiplex PCR, after which size selection and purification were carried out. Paired-end sequencing of the libraries was performed with 100 bp reads on an Illumina HiSeq2000. Turning to the authors' computational methods: SOAPnuke was used to process the raw data, removing reads that contained adapters or uncalled bases, had a mean Phred below 15, or lacked an exact match to the constant primer or identifier. High-quality paired reads were merged with COPE v1.2.5, and unique nucleotide sequences were defined as clonotypes. Clonotypes were aligned to IMGT TRBV, TRBD and TRBJ reference segments using MiTCR v1.1. The analysis included only V-J combinations with a frequency above 0.0001, which together covered around 99% of the repertoires. A TCS score was defined as the ratio of F50 (clonal expansion) to E x V (chaos), with BLOSUM62-based TCRdist applied between CDR3 peptides within each V-J. Welch's t-statistics and random forest reduced some 510 V-J features to 13, which were used in a naive Bayes classifier (R e1071). TCRdb reprocessing: public reads trimmed at Q25 with fastp, clones called with MiXCR, in-frame beta chains kept. When rows share a CDR3 protein, they turn into one entry using the most common DNA and genes. For this entry, the V and J calls and clone size follow TCRdb and not the study's own pipeline. This sample has about 200,000 distinct CDR3 sequences in its table, and around 17% of those were observed once. The top ten clones comprise around 48% of the sample.

Stable Graves' hyperthyroidism was defined as the absence of progression to ophthalmopathy over 18 months of follow-up. Hyperthyroidism patients were newly diagnosed, with disease duration under 2 months, and aged 18 to 65 years. Patients with uncontrolled infections, other autoimmune diseases, pregnancy or lactation were excluded. Diagnoses were based on clinical symptoms, serum thyroxine and TRAb, thyroid ultrasound and orbital computed tomography. PBMCs were isolated from more than 8 ml of fresh peripheral blood by Ficoll-Paque density gradient centrifugation. Total RNA was extracted with Trizol reagent, and quality was checked on an Agilent 2100 Bioanalyzer. This clonotype was recorded a few times. The specificity of this receptor is unknown. No per-base quality is available; no much larger clone lies one base away.

This receptor was identified in a woman aged 45-65 years with Graves' hyperthyroidism. This chain is built from TRBV7-3 and TRBJ2-2; the D segment could be TRBD2, given 5 matching bases. Sequencing was performed on blood. The sequenced DNA is TGTGCCAGCAGCCATCGACAAGGACTCACCGGGGAGCTGTTTTTT. Its translation reads: CASSHRQGLTGELFF.